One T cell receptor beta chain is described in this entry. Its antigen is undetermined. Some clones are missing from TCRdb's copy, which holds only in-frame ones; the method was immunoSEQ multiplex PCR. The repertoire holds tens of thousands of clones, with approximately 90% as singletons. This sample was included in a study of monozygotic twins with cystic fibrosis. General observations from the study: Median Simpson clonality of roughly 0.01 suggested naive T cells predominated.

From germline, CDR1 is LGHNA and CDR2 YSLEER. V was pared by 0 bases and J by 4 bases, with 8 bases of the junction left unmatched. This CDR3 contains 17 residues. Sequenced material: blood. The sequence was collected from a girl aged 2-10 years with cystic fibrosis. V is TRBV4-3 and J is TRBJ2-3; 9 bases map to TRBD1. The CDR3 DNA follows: TGCGCCAGCAGCCAAGATAGAACAGGGGGCTGGGCAGATACGCAGTATTTT. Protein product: CASSQDRTGGWADTQYF.